A single sample is the source of the 32 T cell receptor beta chains below, sequenced in a study of human T cells and chemical hapten exposure. TCRdb passed the RACE reads through MiXCR, listing each CDR3 protein once. The data contain 250,000 or so distinct CDR3 sequences, roughly 7.4% of them seen just once; the ten biggest clones take up 0.9% to 1.5%. Time point reported: pre-sensitization, week 0. Treatment noted: therapeutic diphenylcyclopropenone sensitization with weekly scalp DPC. Sequenced here: whole blood, sampled in connection with sensitization to the hapten diphenylcyclopropenone (DPC). These receptors came from a young man with alopecia areata. Some clones in this sample may be carry-over from other donors' samples.

In this sample, this clonotype turned up many times. The chain employs TRBV29-1 and TRBJ1-2; D call uncertain. V lost 8 bases to trimming and J lost 3 bases, with 19 bases between them. The CDR3 length is 14 residues. From germline, CDR1 is SQVTM and CDR2 ANQGSEA. As DNA, the CDR3 is TGCAGCTCTGTGGCGTTCGGCATAGACTATGGCTACACCTTC. Translated, it gives CSSVAFGIDYGYTF.

A few counts support this clonotype. The gene calls are TRBV20-1 and TRBJ2-3; TRBD1 agrees at 9 bases. Trimming took 4 bases from V and 2 from J; bases not matched to a gene: 7. The CDR3 has 15 residues. Looked up from germline, CDR1 is DFQATT and CDR2 is SNEGSKA (reference sequence). The CDR3 nucleotides read TGCAGTGCTATGGGGACAGGGCAAATCACAGATACGCAGTATTTT. It codes for CSAMGTGQITDTQYF.

There are a few counts of this clonotype. This chain uses TRBV28 with TRBJ2-7, with unresolved D. CDR1 and CDR2 from the germline V gene are MDHEN and SYDVKM. The V gene lost 0 bases and the J gene lost 1 base, with 7 bases spanning the gap. The CDR3 totals 14 residues. CDR3 nucleotide sequence: TGTGCCAGCAGTTTATGTGGTAATTCCTACGAGCAGTACTTC. Amino acids: CASSLCGNSYEQYF.

This chain links TRBV4-3 with TRBJ1-5; TRBD1 matches at 8 bases. The CDR3 is made up of 15 amino acids. The junction had 6 bases not matched to a gene; V was cut back by 4 bases and J by 4 bases. CDR1 and CDR2 (germline): LGHNA, YSLEER. The CDR3 DNA follows: TGCGCCAGCAGCCGGGGGACAGGCATTAATCAGCCCCAGCATTTT. Translation gives CASSRGTGINQPQHF.

V is TRBV25-1 and J is TRBJ2-3, with TRBD2 matching 11 bases. Trimming took 4 bases from V and 2 from J; bases not matched to a gene: 8. The CDR3 covers 17 residues. Germline V gene lookup returns CDR1 MGHDK and CDR2 SYGVNS. The CDR3 loop is CASSARLAGSITDTQYF. CDR3 nucleotide sequence: TGTGCCAGCAGTGCGCGACTAGCGGGGAGCATCACAGATACGCAGTATTTT. Filled out from reference TRBV25-1 and TRBJ2-3, the complete variable domain reads EADIYQTPRYLVIGTGKKITLECSQTMGHDKMYWYQQDPGMELHLIHYSYGVNSTEKGDLSSESTVSRIRTEHFPLTLESARPSHTSQYLCASSARLAGSITDTQYFGPGTRLTVL.

This rearrangement joins TRBV7-8 to TRBJ1-1, with TRBD1 matching over 9 bases. The CDR3 has 14 residues. V was clipped by 4 bases and J by 4 bases; unmatched bases: 4. CDR1 is SGHVS and CDR2 is FQNEAQ in the germline V gene. The CDR3 DNA is TGTGCCAGCAGCTCCCCGACAGGGGGCACTGAAGCTTTCTTT. It specifies CASSSPTGGTEAFF.

This clonotype was detected a few times. This rearrangement joins TRBV9 to TRBJ2-6; D not resolved. This CDR3 spans 15 amino acids. V lost 0 bases, J lost 3 bases, and 7 bases lay in between. The germline V gene encodes CDR1 SGDLS and CDR2 YYNGEE. The CDR3 bases are TGTGCCAGCAGCGTAGTAAGGAGTGGGGCCAACGTCCTGACTTTC. Translated, it gives CASSVVRSGANVLTF.

This clonotype was counted only a few times. V is TRBV5-1 and J is TRBJ2-5, with D uncertain. CDR3 length: 17 residues. V lost 0 bases and J lost 1, with 16 bases in between. Germline assignment: CDR1 SGHRS and CDR2 YFSETQ. CDR3 in amino acids: CASSLAPRGAPQETQYF. The DNA for the CDR3 is TGCGCCAGCAGCTTGGCCCCTAGAGGAGCCCCCCAAGAGACCCAGTACTTC. The complete variable domain, with remaining parts taken from reference TRBV5-1 and TRBJ2-5, reads KAGVTQTPRYLIKTRGQQVTLSCSPISGHRSVSWYQQTPGQGLQFLFEYFSETQRNKGNFPGRFSGRQFSNSRSEMNVSTLELGDSALYLCASSLAPRGAPQETQYFGPGTRLLVL.

This clonotype was observed at least ten times. CDR3 coding DNA: TGTGCCAGCAGTGCCCGCTATGAGCAGTACTTC. It translates to CASSARYEQYF. The rearrangement uses TRBV6-5 and TRBJ2-7, with D uncertain. V lost 5 bases and J 7 bases, leaving 9 bases between the germline ends. CDR3 size: 11 residues. Per germline, CDR1 MNHEY and CDR2 SVGAGI.

This sequence joins TRBV20-1 and TRBJ1-1; 9 bases are a match to TRBD1. Germline V lookup: CDR1 DFQATT, CDR2 SNEGSKA (reference sequence). This CDR3 has 13 amino acids. With 2 bases clipped from V and 8 bases from J, the junction kept 6 bases outside the gene matches. The DNA for the CDR3 is TGCAGTGCTAGACGACACAGGGGGCGGGAAGCTTTCTTT. Its protein product is CSARRHRGREAFF.

The J gene is TRBJ1-2, the V gene TRBV6-6; no clear D. Trimming pared 2 bases from V and 1 base from J, leaving 5 bases between. Germline CDR1 reads MNHNY; CDR2 reads SVGAGI (reference sequence). The CDR3 runs to 13 residues. This CDR3 is CASSYVGNYGYTF. CDR3 sequence (DNA): TGTGCCAGCAGTTACGTAGGTAACTATGGCTACACCTTC.

This clonotype has only a few counts. The chain combines TRBV28 with TRBJ1-6, with TRBD1 matching over 7 bases. Losses at the gene ends were 6 bases for V and 4 bases for J; bases not matched to a gene: 9. This CDR3 comprises 16 residues. Germline CDR1 MDHEN, CDR2 SYDVKM. The CDR3: CASRQKGQIYNSPLHF. The DNA for the CDR3 is TGTGCCAGCAGGCAAAAGGGACAGATTTATAATTCACCCCTCCACTTT.

This clonotype was seen only a few times. The CDR3 loop reads CSASVPEQETQYF. The CDR3 DNA is TGCAGTGCTAGCGTCCCGGAACAAGAGACCCAGTACTTC. V usage is TRBV20-1 and J usage is TRBJ2-5; D not resolved. Germline V gives CDR1 DFQATT, CDR2 SNEGSKA (reference sequence). CDR3 length: 13 amino acids. V lost 3 bases to trimming and J lost 2 bases, with 10 bases between them.

The table lists this clonotype with a count of one. The CDR3 nucleotides are TGTGCCAGCAGTTTGACAGGGCTCAATTCACCCCTCCACTTT. Translation gives CASSLTGLNSPLHF. The chain carries TRBV28 and TRBJ1-6; 7 bases align to TRBD1. Germline V gene sequence: CDR1 MDHEN, CDR2 SYDVKM. The ends lost 3 bases at V and 7 bases at J; junction bases unmatched: 3. The CDR3 runs 14 residues. Combining the CDR3 with reference TRBV28 and TRBJ1-6 gives the whole variable domain DVKVTQSSRYLVKRTGEKVFLECVQDMDHENMFWYRQDPGLGLRLIYFSYDVKMKEKGDIPEGYSVSREKKERFSLILESASTNQTSMYLCASSLTGLNSPLHFGNGTRLTVT.

This clonotype was seen a handful of times. This chain links TRBV29-1 with TRBJ1-2; a weak D match, TRBD1 (6 bases). The CDR3 has 12 amino acids. Trimming took off 4 bases at V and 6 bases at J, with 12 bases between the two ends. Germline V gene lookup returns CDR1 SQVTM and CDR2 ANQGSEA. DNA of the CDR3: TGCAGCGTTGTCGGGGGGCTTGATGGCTACACCTTC. Protein sequence: CSVVGGLDGYTF.

This clonotype was observed at least ten times. This chain joins TRBV24-1 and TRBJ1-2, with D perhaps matching TRBD1 (5 bases). Trimming removed 4 bases at V and 0 bases at J, with 14 bases between. Germline V gives CDR1 KGHDR, CDR2 SFDVKD. There are 16 residues in the CDR3. DNA of the CDR3: TGTGCCACCAGTGAAAGAGACAGTACAGCTAACTATGGCTACACCTTC. It specifies CATSERDSTANYGYTF.

The rearrangement uses TRBV12-3 or TRBV12-4 and TRBJ1-1, with 7 bases matching TRBD1. This CDR3 has 13 amino acids. The trim removed 5 bases at V and 4 bases at J, leaving 4 bases unmatched. The CDR3 sequence: CASSPRQGTEAFF. The CDR3 DNA sequence: TGTGCCAGCAGTCCCCGACAGGGCACTGAAGCTTTCTTT.

CDR3 in DNA: TGTGCCAGCAGGTCTACCAAAGCTAACTACGAGCAGTACTTC. This codes for CASRSTKANYEQYF. This chain links TRBV6-1 with TRBJ2-7; D gene ambiguous. Trimming left V 6 bases short and J 3 bases short, with 15 bases between. Per germline, CDR1 MNHNS and CDR2 SASEGT. CDR3 length: 14 residues.

V and J are TRBV11-2 and TRBJ1-5, with 10 bases fitting TRBD1. J lost 5 bases, V lost 6 bases, and 7 bases had no gene match. The CDR3 extends over 15 amino acids. CDR1 and CDR2 (germline): SGHAT, FQNNGV. The CDR3 is CASSSLTGGYQPQHF. The CDR3 DNA reads TGTGCCAGCAGTTCTCTGACAGGGGGCTATCAGCCCCAGCATTTT.

This chain uses TRBV27 with TRBJ2-2; no clear D gene. This CDR3 spans 15 amino acids. V shed 2 bases and J shed 2 bases, with 9 bases lying between them. CDR1 and CDR2 (germline): MNHEY, SMNVEV (reference sequence). The CDR3 sequence is CASSLDPDNTGELFF. In DNA, the CDR3 is TGTGCCAGCAGTTTAGATCCGGACAACACCGGGGAGCTGTTTTTT.

The V call is TRBV4-1, the J call TRBJ2-3; TRBD2 matches 9 bases. The CDR3 runs 17 residues. Germline CDR1 MGHRA, CDR2 YSYEKL. V shed 0 bases and J 0 bases; nucleotides not matched to a gene: 4. CDR3 region: CASSQDLLAGSTDTQYF. DNA of the CDR3: TGCGCCAGCAGCCAAGATTTGCTAGCGGGGAGCACAGATACGCAGTATTTT.

Only a few counts were recorded for this clonotype. This rearrangement joins TRBV2 to TRBJ2-2; possible D gene TRBD1, 6 bases. Germline CDR1 is SNHLY and CDR2 is FYNNEI. Trimming cost V 6 bases and J 3 bases, with 11 bases left between them. This CDR3 comprises 14 residues. CDR3 DNA: TGTGCCAGCAGGGAGGACAGATACACCGGGGAGCTGTTTTTT. Its translation is CASREDRYTGELFF. The full variable domain, with the rest looked up from reference TRBV2 and TRBJ2-2, is EPEVTQTPSHQVTQMGQEVILRCVPISNHLYFYWYRQILGQKVEFLVSFYNNEISEKSEIFDDQFSVERPDGSNFTLKIRSTKLEDSAMYFCASREDRYTGELFFGEGSRLTVL.

The rearrangement joins TRBV28 to TRBJ2-4; 9 nucleotides align to TRBD1. V lost 4 bases, J lost 0 bases, and 10 bases stayed unmatched. Per germline, CDR1 MDHEN and CDR2 SYDVKM. The CDR3 spans 18 residues. The chain's CDR3 is CASSSSDRGLLAKNIQYF. The CDR3 region has the DNA TGTGCCAGCAGTTCATCGGACAGGGGCCTTTTAGCCAAAAACATTCAGTACTTC.

Only a few counts were recorded for this clonotype. V gene TRBV6-2 or TRBV6-3 combines with J gene TRBJ2-1; 10 bases align to TRBD2. Germline CDR1 is MNHEY and CDR2 is SVGEGT. The CDR3 runs 17 residues. With 7 bases clipped from V and 1 base from J, the junction kept 10 bases outside the gene matches. The CDR3 sequence: CASISSVAGGSYNEQFF. For the CDR3, the DNA is TGTGCCAGCATATCGTCGGTAGCGGGGGGATCCTACAATGAGCAGTTCTTC.

The chain uses TRBV7-9 and TRBJ1-1; TRBD1 agrees at 7 bases. The CDR3 extends over 14 amino acids. Looked up from germline, CDR1 is SEHNR and CDR2 is FQNEAQ (reference sequence). V shed 7 bases, J shed 2 bases, and the junction held 7 bases outside the gene matches. The CDR3 spells CASTRDSRNTEAFF. The DNA of the CDR3 is TGTGCCAGCACCCGGGACAGCCGAAACACTGAAGCTTTCTTT.

A few counts support this clonotype. V usage is TRBV20-1 and J usage is TRBJ2-1; D not certain. The CDR3 is 13 amino acids. From germline, CDR1 is DFQATT and CDR2 SNEGSKA (reference sequence). V was clipped by 6 bases and J by 7 bases, with 16 bases between them. The CDR3 region is CSATLGWLNEQFF. The CDR3, as DNA: TGCAGTGCGACCCTGGGCTGGTTGAATGAGCAGTTCTTC.

In this sample, this clonotype turned up a few times. One end of the junction does not line up with germline, which may come from a read error. The chain couples TRBV9 to TRBJ1-6; D possibly corresponds to TRBD1 (6 bases). CDR1 is SGDLS and CDR2 is YYNGEE in the germline V gene. The CDR3 consists of 15 residues. CDR3 region: CASSVAGAGNSPLPF. CDR3 nucleotides: TGTGCCAGCAGCGTAGCGGGGGCTGGTAATTCACCCCTCCCCTTT. Variable domain in full (rest from reference TRBV9 and TRBJ1-6): DSGVTQTPKHLITATGQRVTLRCSPRSGDLSVYWYQQSLDQGLQFLIQYYNGEERAKGNILERFSAQQFPDLHSELNLSSLELGDSALYFCASSVAGAGNSPLPFGNGTRLTVT.

The sample holds a few counts of this clonotype. The chain links TRBV7-9 to TRBJ1-3; D is perhaps TRBD1 (5 bases). V was trimmed by 3 bases and J by 4 bases, leaving 19 bases between them. The CDR3 consists of 17 residues. Per germline, CDR1 SEHNR and CDR2 FQNEAQ (reference sequence). CDR3 DNA sequence: TGTGCCAGCAGCTTTGCTAACAGGCGGATCTGGGGAAACACCATATATTTT. Translation gives CASSFANRRIWGNTIYF.

The genes are TRBV18 and TRBJ1-6, with D perhaps matching TRBD1 (6 bases). Between the trimmed V and J ends, which lost 3 bases and 1 base, there was a span of 10 bases. CDR1 and CDR2 from the germline V gene are KGHSH and LQKENI. This CDR3 has 16 residues. This CDR3 is CASSPSGTSYNSPLHF. CDR3 nucleotide sequence: TGTGCCAGCTCACCTTCAGGGACATCCTATAATTCACCCCTCCACTTT.

The V and J genes are TRBV7-8 and TRBJ1-5; D may be TRBD1 (5 bases). The CDR3 spans 15 residues. CDR1 SGHVS and CDR2 FQNEAQ come from the germline V gene. V was trimmed by 5 bases and J by 2 bases, leaving 13 bases between them. Here the CDR3 reads CASSRTRAGNQPQHF. The CDR3, as DNA: TGTGCCAGCAGCAGGACACGGGCCGGCAATCAGCCCCAGCATTTT.

The V call is TRBV5-1, the J call TRBJ1-2, with D unclear. Germline V gene sequence: CDR1 SGHRS, CDR2 YFSETQ. V was trimmed by 4 bases and J by 2 bases, leaving 18 bases between them. CDR3 length: 16 amino acids. CDR3 amino acids: CASSLRVGGENYGYTF. The CDR3 DNA reads TGCGCCAGCAGCCTTCGAGTCGGCGGCGAGAACTATGGCTACACCTTC. The variable domain in full, with the rest retrieved from reference TRBV5-1 and TRBJ1-2, is KAGVTQTPRYLIKTRGQQVTLSCSPISGHRSVSWYQQTPGQGLQFLFEYFSETQRNKGNFPGRFSGRQFSNSRSEMNVSTLELGDSALYLCASSLRVGGENYGYTFGSGTRLTVV.

This clonotype was counted many times. The chain combines TRBV4-1 with TRBJ1-6, with 10 bases that match TRBD1. CDR1 is MGHRA and CDR2 is YSYEKL in the germline V gene. V shed 0 bases, J shed 9 bases, and the junction held 11 bases outside the gene matches. The CDR3 length is 18 residues. CDR3 sequence: CASSQDLRQGASLSPLHF. CDR3 sequence (DNA): TGCGCCAGCAGCCAAGATTTGAGACAGGGGGCCTCCCTTTCACCCCTCCACTTT.